The rows below give T cell receptor beta chains drawn from one sample of a study of blood T cell repertoires in COVID-19. Clones were read by immunoSEQ multiplex PCR, and TCRdb kept only the in-frame ones, dropping some. The sample contains around 200,000 clones, just over 85% of which appear only once. Sample: PBMCs or T cells enriched from blood (not recorded which). The origin of the receptors is a woman aged 40 to 49 with acute COVID-19. Each CDR3 is given with its conserved first and last residue. Fields, in order: J gene, D gene, clone size, V gene, CDR3 DNA, CDR3 protein. A D gene is named only where the DNA matches it firmly. A row's size may be missing; if present it is once, few, many or a size class.

J: TRBJ1-2
D: -
size: -
V: TRBV9
DNA: TGTGCCAGCAGCCCTGTCTCGAGGAACTATGGCTACACCTTC
CDR3: CASSPVSRNYGYTF

J: TRBJ2-7
D: TRBD1
size: -
V: TRBV5-1
DNA: TGCGCCAGCAGCGTATTAACAGGGGCCTACGAGCAGTACTTC
CDR3: CASSVLTGAYEQYF

J: TRBJ2-3
D: -
size: -
V: TRBV16
DNA: TGTGCCAGCAGCCAAAAACCCCCAGGAGATACGCAGTATTTT
CDR3: CASSQKPPGDTQYF

J: TRBJ1-4
D: -
size: -
V: TRBV18
DNA: TGTGCCAGCTCCCGGGTCCCTACAGGTTCAACTAATGAAAAACTGTTTTTT
CDR3: CASSRVPTGSTNEKLFF

J: TRBJ2-2
D: TRBD1
size: few
V: TRBV19
DNA: TGTGCCAGTAGTCTGGGACAGGGGGGAGTAGGGGAGCTGTTTTTT
CDR3: CASSLGQGGVGELFF

J: TRBJ1-1
D: -
size: -
V: TRBV18
DNA: TGTGCCAGCTCACCCCTAGCTGACCTTGAAGCTTTCTTT
CDR3: CASSPLADLEAFF

J: TRBJ2-1
D: TRBD2
size: -
V: TRBV2
DNA: TGTGCCAGCAGGAGACTAGCGGGGGGCCCCAACAATGAGCAGTTCTTC
CDR3: CASRRLAGGPNNEQFF

J: TRBJ1-1
D: TRBD1
size: -
V: TRBV15
DNA: TGTGCCACCAGCAGAAGACAGGGGTTGGTCACTGAAGCTTTCTTT
CDR3: CATSRRQGLVTEAFF

J: TRBJ1-1
D: -
size: -
V: TRBV27
DNA: TGTGCCAGCACTTGGAGGACTGGAGGAGGTGAAGCTTTCTTT
CDR3: CASTWRTGGGEAFF

J: TRBJ2-3
D: TRBD1
size: -
V: TRBV5-1
DNA: TGCGCCAGCGCTGTTGGGACAGTATTCCCAGATACGCAGTATTTT
CDR3: CASAVGTVFPDTQYF

J: TRBJ2-2
D: -
size: -
V: TRBV29-1
DNA: TGCAGCGTTGAAGATCTTCAGGGGCCCGGGGAGCTGTTTTTT
CDR3: CSVEDLQGPGELFF

J: TRBJ1-1
D: -
size: few
V: TRBV3-1/TRBV3-2
DNA: TGTGCCAGCAGCCTCAGTAATCTGAACACTGAAGCTTTCTTT
CDR3: CASSLSNLNTEAFF

J: TRBJ1-1
D: -
size: -
V: TRBV6-5
DNA: TGTGCCAGCAACGATGGGGGCGGCGGCACTGAAGCTTTCTTT
CDR3: CASNDGGGGTEAFF

J: TRBJ2-5
D: -
size: -
V: TRBV7-8
DNA: TGTGCCAGCAGCTCCCGCGGCACACTGAAAGAGACCCAGTACTTC
CDR3: CASSSRGTLKETQYF

J: TRBJ2-1
D: TRBD1
size: -
V: TRBV4-2
DNA: TGTGCCAGCAGCCAAGATCTGACAGGGGGCGGGAGTAAGCCCGGAAATGAGCAGTTCTTC
CDR3: CASSQDLTGGGSKPGNEQFF

J: TRBJ2-4
D: TRBD1
size: -
V: TRBV13
DNA: TGTGCCAGCAGCTTAGCCCTACAGGGGCAAGCCAAAAACATTCAGTACTTC
CDR3: CASSLALQGQAKNIQYF

J: TRBJ1-2
D: TRBD1
size: -
V: TRBV5-1
DNA: TGCGCCAGCAGCTTGGGCGGACAGGGGGTAATAGCTAGAGGCTACACCTTC
CDR3: CASSLGGQGVIARGYTF

J: TRBJ1-2
D: -
size: -
V: TRBV30
DNA: TGTGCCTGGAGTCAGGGAAACTATGGCTACACCTTC
CDR3: CAWSQGNYGYTF

J: TRBJ2-3
D: TRBD2
size: -
V: TRBV11-3
DNA: TGTGCCAGCGGACGGGGGGGCCCGGGCGATACGCAGTATTTT
CDR3: CASGRGGPGDTQYF

J: TRBJ1-1
D: -
size: many
V: TRBV14
DNA: TGTGCCAGCAGCCAAGCGTTAGACGGAGTCACTGAAGCTTTCTTT
CDR3: CASSQALDGVTEAFF

J: TRBJ1-1
D: -
size: -
V: TRBV12-3/TRBV12-4
DNA: TGTGCCAGTCGCCACTATGTCACTGAAGCTTTCTTT
CDR3: CASRHYVTEAFF

J: TRBJ2-1
D: -
size: -
V: TRBV5-4
DNA: TGTGCCAGTCATCGCTCCGCCGGGGGCTCCTACAATGAGCAGTTCTTC
CDR3: CASHRSAGGSYNEQFF

J: TRBJ1-5
D: TRBD1
size: -
V: TRBV6-2/TRBV6-3
DNA: TGTGCCAGCAGTTACCAAGACAGGGGTAATCAGCCCCAGCATTTT
CDR3: CASSYQDRGNQPQHF

J: TRBJ1-1
D: -
size: -
V: TRBV19
DNA: TGTGCCAGTCGGCGGGGTAGCACTGAAGCTTTCTTT
CDR3: CASRRGSTEAFF

J: TRBJ2-3
D: TRBD1
size: -
V: TRBV14
DNA: TGTGCCAGCAGCCAAGATAAACCCGGACAGGGTGGGGGAGATACGCAGTATTTT
CDR3: CASSQDKPGQGGGDTQYF

J: TRBJ1-3
D: -
size: many
V: TRBV24-1
DNA: TGTGCCACCAGTTCGGCAGGCCCTGGAAACACCATATATTTT
CDR3: CATSSAGPGNTIYF

J: TRBJ1-2
D: TRBD1
size: few
V: TRBV7-9
DNA: TGTGCCAGCAGATCCCGACAGGGCTATAACTATGGCTACACCTTC
CDR3: CASRSRQGYNYGYTF

J: TRBJ1-1
D: -
size: -
V: TRBV6-5
DNA: TGTGCCAGCAGAACCCGGGAGAAGAACACTGAAGCTTTCTTT
CDR3: CASRTREKNTEAFF

J: TRBJ2-1
D: -
size: once
V: TRBV18
DNA: TGTGCCAGCAGACGGATCCAGGCCTACAATGAGCAGTTCTTC
CDR3: CASRRIQAYNEQFF

J: TRBJ1-2
D: -
size: -
V: TRBV2
DNA: TGTGCCAGCAGTGAGGGGCTCCCGGTCTATGGCTACACCTTC
CDR3: CASSEGLPVYGYTF

J: TRBJ1-5
D: TRBD1
size: -
V: TRBV7-9
DNA: TGTGCCAGCAGCTCCGGGGACAGTTATAGCAATCAGCCCCAGCATTTT
CDR3: CASSSGDSYSNQPQHF

J: TRBJ2-3
D: TRBD2
size: -
V: TRBV5-4
DNA: TGTGCCAGCAGCTTGTTCGCTAGCGGGGAGACTAGCACAGATACGCAGTATTTT
CDR3: CASSLFASGETSTDTQYF

J: TRBJ1-4
D: -
size: -
V: TRBV6-5
DNA: TGTGCCAGCAGTTACTCCGGGGTAGGCGCTGGGGAAAAACTGTTTTTT
CDR3: CASSYSGVGAGEKLFF

J: TRBJ2-1
D: -
size: -
V: TRBV7-3
DNA: TGTGCCAGCAGCTCCTCAACAGGGAATGAGCAGTTCTTC
CDR3: CASSSSTGNEQFF

J: TRBJ1-3
D: -
size: -
V: TRBV24-1
DNA: TGTGCCACCAGTGATTTGAGGCAGCGCGATCTAAACACCATATATTTT
CDR3: CATSDLRQRDLNTIYF

J: TRBJ1-2
D: -
size: -
V: TRBV9
DNA: TGTGCCAGCAGCGTCCAACCGGAGGTGCATGGCTACACCTTC
CDR3: CASSVQPEVHGYTF

J: TRBJ1-2
D: -
size: -
V: TRBV5-4
DNA: TGTGCCAGCAGCTTGGCAGGTCGCTATGGCTACACCTTC
CDR3: CASSLAGRYGYTF

J: TRBJ1-2
D: TRBD1
size: few
V: TRBV6-1
DNA: TGTGCCAGCAGTGAGGGGACAGGGCTCTATGGCTACACCTTC
CDR3: CASSEGTGLYGYTF

J: TRBJ2-7
D: -
size: -
V: TRBV13
DNA: TGTGCCAGCAGCTTAGGCCAAAGGCTTCTAGCCGGGGAGCAGTACTTC
CDR3: CASSLGQRLLAGEQYF

J: TRBJ1-2
D: TRBD1
size: -
V: TRBV15
DNA: TGTGCCACCAGCGGAGAACAGGGGCCTGGCTACACCTTC
CDR3: CATSGEQGPGYTF

J: TRBJ1-2
D: TRBD1
size: -
V: TRBV7-2
DNA: TGTGCCAGCAGCTTAGCGCATTTAGGGACAGGACAGACCTATGGCTACACCTTC
CDR3: CASSLAHLGTGQTYGYTF

J: TRBJ1-5
D: TRBD1
size: -
V: TRBV15
DNA: TGTGCCACCAGACAGGGGAGCAATCAGCCCCAGCATTTT
CDR3: CATRQGSNQPQHF

J: TRBJ2-7
D: -
size: -
V: TRBV6-5
DNA: TGTGCCAGCAGTTATGCGGCGGGAAGGAGTCCGTACTTC
CDR3: CASSYAAGRSPYF

J: TRBJ2-5
D: -
size: -
V: TRBV12-3/TRBV12-4
DNA: TGTGCCAGCAGCCCCGGGGAAGTGGAGACCCAGTACTTC
CDR3: CASSPGEVETQYF

J: TRBJ1-6
D: TRBD1
size: -
V: TRBV25-1
DNA: TGTGCCAGCAGTGAATTAAGGACAGGGGCAAATAATTCACCCCTCCACTTT
CDR3: CASSELRTGANNSPLHF

J: TRBJ1-2
D: -
size: once
V: TRBV12-3/TRBV12-4
DNA: TGTGCCAGCAGTTTACGACTTACGATGGGCTACACCTTC
CDR3: CASSLRLTMGYTF

J: TRBJ1-6
D: -
size: -
V: TRBV30
DNA: TGTGCCGTACCTCAGGGAGGGAATTCACCCCTCCACTTT
CDR3: CAVPQGGNSPLHF

J: TRBJ1-2
D: -
size: -
V: TRBV19
DNA: TGTGCCAGTAGTATCCCAGGGAATGCTGTCGGCTACACCTTC
CDR3: CASSIPGNAVGYTF

J: TRBJ1-2
D: -
size: -
V: TRBV5-1
DNA: TGCGCCAGCAGCTTGGTCTCGGGGGGTGGCTACACCTTC
CDR3: CASSLVSGGGYTF

J: TRBJ1-2
D: -
size: -
V: TRBV15
DNA: TGTGCCACCAGCAGAGATCCGACAGGCTACTATGGCTACACCTTC
CDR3: CATSRDPTGYYGYTF

J: TRBJ2-1
D: -
size: -
V: TRBV5-1
DNA: TGCGCCAGCAGCTCCGAGGGGGGGGCCTACAATGAGCAGTTCTTC
CDR3: CASSSEGGAYNEQFF

J: TRBJ1-5
D: -
size: once
V: TRBV7-5
DNA: TGTGCCAGAAGACCGGTCGACTCCGGGACATCTATCAATCAGCCCCAGCATTTT
CDR3: CARRPVDSGTSINQPQHF

J: TRBJ1-2
D: -
size: -
V: TRBV19
DNA: TGTGCCAGTTTTCCCGGACAGCCTAACTATGGCTACACCTTC
CDR3: CASFPGQPNYGYTF

J: TRBJ1-1
D: TRBD1
size: -
V: TRBV2
DNA: TGTGCCAGCAGCCGGGACAGAGGAGCTTTCTTT
CDR3: CASSRDRGAFF

J: TRBJ1-4
D: TRBD1
size: -
V: TRBV6-5
DNA: TGTGCCAGCAGTTATGGGGGGACAGGCGGTGAAAAACTGTTTTTT
CDR3: CASSYGGTGGEKLFF

J: TRBJ1-5
D: TRBD1
size: -
V: TRBV5-8
DNA: TGTGCCAGCAGTCATGGGACAGCAAGCAATCAGCCCCAGCATTTT
CDR3: CASSHGTASNQPQHF

J: TRBJ1-1
D: TRBD1
size: -
V: TRBV19
DNA: TGTGCCAGTAGACTCCGGGACAGGGATTCAAACACTGAAGCTTTCTTT
CDR3: CASRLRDRDSNTEAFF